The 5 T cell receptor beta chains listed next were all sequenced from one sample in a study of regulatory T cells in long-lasting Graves disease. Time point in this sample: newly diagnosed GD, antithyroid drugs for less than 3 months. PBMCs were the source of the RNA used for TCR sequencing. Construction of the TCR beta libraries employed iRepertoire HTBI primers in conjunction with Arm-PCR of CDR3 regions. MiXCR was run by TCRdb on the multiplex PCR reads, yielding one entry per CDR3 protein. In the table there are 580,000 or so distinct CDR3 sequences, roughly 16% of which are singletons. This sample also appeared in a second study, on T cells in Graves' hyperthyroidism and ophthalmopathy.

Material: peripheral blood mononuclear cells (PBMCs), obtained at new diagnosis, from a patient treated with antithyroid drugs. All receptors come from a man younger than 35 with Graves disease.

The V and J genes are TRBV6-2 or TRBV6-3 and TRBJ1-1; tentatively, D is TRBD1 (5 bases). The CDR3 has 14 amino acids. V gave up 7 bases and J gave up 1 base, with 13 bases separating them. Germline V lookup: CDR1 MNHEY, CDR2 SVGEGT. The CDR3 spells CASTRGGENTEAFF. The CDR3 DNA reads TGTGCCAGCACCCGGGGGGGGGAGAACACTGAAGCTTTCTTT.

A few counts support this clonotype. The chain couples TRBV30 to TRBJ2-3; D is undetermined. Germline V gene data show CDR1 as GTSNPN and CDR2 as SVGIG (reference sequence). There are 13 residues in the CDR3. The V gene lost 0 bases and the J gene lost 4 bases, with 8 bases spanning the gap. CDR3 bases: TGTGCCTGGAGTGTCCACTTCTCAGATACGCAGTATTTT. Protein sequence: CAWSVHFSDTQYF.

This clonotype was seen at least ten times. The gene calls are TRBV3-1 and TRBJ2-4; 8 nucleotides agree with TRBD1. V lost 4 bases, J lost 6 bases, and 8 bases stayed unmatched. Germline values: CDR1 LGHDT, CDR2 YNNKEL (reference sequence). The CDR3 contains 15 residues. The CDR3 spells CASSPPQGARNIQYF. The CDR3 DNA is TGTGCCAGCAGCCCTCCCCAGGGGGCACGAAACATTCAGTACTTC.

This clonotype has a handful of counts. The junction shows a germline mismatch at one end, possibly a read error. This rearrangement joins TRBV5-1 to TRBJ2-7, with TRBD1 identical over 7 bases. Germline V gene sequence: CDR1 SGHRS, CDR2 YFSETQ. The CDR3 contains 14 residues. For the CDR3, the DNA is TGCGCCGGCAGAAAGGGGGCCAGCTCCTACGAGCAGTACTTC. Translating gives CAGRKGASSYEQYF.

In this sample, this clonotype turned up many times. This chain's CDR3 is CSARAQGKETQYF. DNA of the CDR3: TGCAGTGCTAGAGCGCAGGGGAAAGAGACCCAGTACTTC. This chain connects TRBV20-1 to TRBJ2-5; tentatively, D is TRBD1 (6 bases). Germline CDR1 and CDR2: DFQATT and SNEGSKA (reference sequence). Trimming removed 1 base from V and 3 bases from J, with 9 bases in between. The CDR3 loop spans 13 amino acids.